This T cell receptor (beta chain) was profiled in a study of blood T cell repertoires in COVID-19 (dated by TCRdb to 2018 to 2020). Background for the entire study: Samples covering the acute and convalescent phases of COVID-19 were provided by collaborators in the United States, Italy and Spain. The material from the prospective study consisted of cDNA or gDNA derived from T cells, B-cell-depleted T cells, or PBMCs. Subjects who had been exposed to COVID-19, were actively infected with it, or had recovered from it provided the deeply sampled blood TCRbeta repertoires that made up the dataset. The repertoires were released in a freely available public database meant as a resource for research on the immune response to SARS-CoV-2. The samples were drawn from two sources: the first 160 participants of the ongoing ImmuneRACE study, and over 950 subjects contributed by 6 global collaborators. Sample metadata almost always included a de-identified subject ID, COVID-19 status, age in years and sex. Where available, HLA class I and class II types were obtained from metadata supplied by the sample provider rather than from assay-based typing. Beyond this particular receptor, the publication reports: The quantity of clinical and demographic metadata differed by source and by participant and was supplied without curation.

Taken from the germline V gene, the CDR1 and CDR2 loops are MDHEN and SYDVKM. The V and J ends are trimmed by 3 bases and 7 bases, leaving 4 bases between them. The CDR3, cysteine through phenylalanine, is 11 amino acids long. Just the 33-base CDR3 DNA is kept, in frame starting at base 1. TCRbeta CDR3 regions were amplified from genomic DNA by means of the immunoSEQ Assay, a bias-controlled multiplex PCR. Under the source paper's analysis protocol: Within the assay, amplification of reference gene primers was used to estimate how many nucleated cells each sample contained. To quantify the absolute abundance of each unique TCRbeta CDR3 rearrangement, sequence reads were collapsed and filtered. For each sample, productive Simpson clonality was calculated by taking the square root of Simpson's diversity index across productive rearrangements. Here the immuneACCESS table is served through TCRdb, limited to in-frame sequences with V and J called. Missing clones are a known gap in these copies; in checked studies unresolved V genes cover under half, and the rest lacks a known reason. The V and J calls and the clone size are those of that table, but D and trimming were determined from the DNA. The sample table shows 250,000 to 300,000 clones, and roughly 87% are seen once. The ten largest account for 2% to 2.5% of the sample.

Worth noting for this clone: Its antigen is still unknown. Nothing much larger sits one base from this clone, and base qualities are not available.

A second Seattle source provided samples from volunteer blood donors who had recovered from COVID-19. Each collaborating institution followed its own protocols to collect whole blood in K2EDTA tubes. For TCRbeta analysis, collaborators shipped samples as frozen whole blood, isolated PBMCs, or DNA extracted from either of those sample types. This receptor was obtained from a woman aged 50 to 60 who had recovered from COVID-19. The rearranged segments are TRBV28 and TRBJ1-5, with no confidently assigned D gene. Sample: peripheral blood. The DNA sequence reads TGTGCCAGCAGTTTTATGCAGCCCCAGCATTTT. This sequence encodes CASSFMQPQHF.